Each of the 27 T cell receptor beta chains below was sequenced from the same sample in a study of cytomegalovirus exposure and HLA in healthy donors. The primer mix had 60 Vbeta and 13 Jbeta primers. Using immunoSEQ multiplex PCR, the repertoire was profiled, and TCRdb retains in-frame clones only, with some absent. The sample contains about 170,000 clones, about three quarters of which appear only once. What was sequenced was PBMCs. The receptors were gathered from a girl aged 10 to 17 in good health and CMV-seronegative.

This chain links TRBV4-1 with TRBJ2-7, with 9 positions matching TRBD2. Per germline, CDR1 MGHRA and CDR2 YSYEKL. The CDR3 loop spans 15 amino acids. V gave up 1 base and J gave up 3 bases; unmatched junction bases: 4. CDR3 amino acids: CASSQAGLAGYEQYF. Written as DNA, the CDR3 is TGCGCCAGCAGCCAAGCGGGACTAGCCGGCTACGAGCAGTACTTC.

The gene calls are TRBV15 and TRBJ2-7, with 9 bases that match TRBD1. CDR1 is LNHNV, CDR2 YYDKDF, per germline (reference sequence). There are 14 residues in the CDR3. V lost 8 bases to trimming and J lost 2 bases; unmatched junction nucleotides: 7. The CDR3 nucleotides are TGTGCCACCGAAACAGGGGGCAGCCCCTACGAGCAGTACTTC. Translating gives CATETGGSPYEQYF.

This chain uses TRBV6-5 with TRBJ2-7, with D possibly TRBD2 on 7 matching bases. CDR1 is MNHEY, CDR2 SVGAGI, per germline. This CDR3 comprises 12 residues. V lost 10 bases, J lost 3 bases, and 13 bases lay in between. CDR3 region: CATGRGDYEQYF. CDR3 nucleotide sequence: TGTGCCACTGGGAGGGGGGACTACGAGCAGTACTTC.

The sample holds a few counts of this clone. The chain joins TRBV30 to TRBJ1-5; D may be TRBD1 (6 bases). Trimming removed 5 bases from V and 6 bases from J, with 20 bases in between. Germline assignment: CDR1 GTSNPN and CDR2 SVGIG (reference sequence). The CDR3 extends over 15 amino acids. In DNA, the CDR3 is TGTGCCTGGGTCCCCCAGGGGAAGACGGTTCAGCCCCAGCATTTT. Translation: CAWVPQGKTVQPQHF.

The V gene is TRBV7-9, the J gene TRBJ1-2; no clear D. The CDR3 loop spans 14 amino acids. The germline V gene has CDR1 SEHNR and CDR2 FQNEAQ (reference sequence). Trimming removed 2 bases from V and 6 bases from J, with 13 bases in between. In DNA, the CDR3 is TGTGCCAGCAGCTTACTCCGGGAAGGCCATGGCTACACCTTC. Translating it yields CASSLLREGHGYTF.

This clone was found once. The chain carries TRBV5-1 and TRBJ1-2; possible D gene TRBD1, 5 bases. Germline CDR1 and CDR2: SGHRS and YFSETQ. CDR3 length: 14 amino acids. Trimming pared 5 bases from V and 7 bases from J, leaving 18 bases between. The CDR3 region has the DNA TGCGCCAGCAGATCAATCGCGGCGGGGGGTGGCTACACCTTC. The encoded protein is CASRSIAAGGGYTF.

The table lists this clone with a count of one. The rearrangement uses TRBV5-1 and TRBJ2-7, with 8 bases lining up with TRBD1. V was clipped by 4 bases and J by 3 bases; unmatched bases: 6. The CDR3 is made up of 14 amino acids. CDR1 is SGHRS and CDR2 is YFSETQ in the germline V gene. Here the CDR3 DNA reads TGCGCCAGCAGCACCGGGACAGGCGACTACGAGCAGTACTTC. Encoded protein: CASSTGTGDYEQYF.

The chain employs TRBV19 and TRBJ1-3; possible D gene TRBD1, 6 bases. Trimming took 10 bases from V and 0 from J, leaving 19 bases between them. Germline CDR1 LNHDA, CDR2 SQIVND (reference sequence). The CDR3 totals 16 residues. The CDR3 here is CATSGGTLYSGNTIYF. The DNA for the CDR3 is TGTGCCACCTCGGGGGGCACCTTGTACTCTGGAAACACCATATATTTT. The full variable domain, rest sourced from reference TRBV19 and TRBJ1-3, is DGGITQSPKYLFRKEGQNVTLSCEQNLNHDAMYWYRQDPGQGLRLIYYSQIVNDFQKGDIAEGYSVSREKKESFPLTVTSAQKNPTAFYLCATSGGTLYSGNTIYFGEGSWLTVV.

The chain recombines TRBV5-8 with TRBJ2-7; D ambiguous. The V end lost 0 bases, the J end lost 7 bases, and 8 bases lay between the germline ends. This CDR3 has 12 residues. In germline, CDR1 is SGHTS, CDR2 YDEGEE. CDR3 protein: CASSLGAAEQYF. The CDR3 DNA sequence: TGTGCCAGCAGCTTGGGCGCTGCAGAGCAGTACTTC.

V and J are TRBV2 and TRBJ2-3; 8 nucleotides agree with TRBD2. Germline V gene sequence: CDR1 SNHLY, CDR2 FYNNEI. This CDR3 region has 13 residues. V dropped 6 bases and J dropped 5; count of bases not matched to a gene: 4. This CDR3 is CASRAGAGDTQYF. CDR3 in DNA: TGTGCCAGCAGAGCGGGGGCGGGAGATACGCAGTATTTT.

This chain's CDR3 is CASSLGPSGGSEAFF. DNA for the CDR3: TGCGCCAGCAGCTTGGGACCCTCGGGAGGCAGCGAAGCTTTCTTT. The chain uses TRBV5-1 and TRBJ1-1; no clear D gene. V dropped 0 bases and J dropped 8 bases, with 17 bases sitting between them. The V gene's germline CDR1 is SGHRS and CDR2 YFSETQ. The CDR3 runs 15 residues. Drawing the rest from reference TRBV5-1 and TRBJ1-1, the complete variable domain is KAGVTQTPRYLIKTRGQQVTLSCSPISGHRSVSWYQQTPGQGLQFLFEYFSETQRNKGNFPGRFSGRQFSNSRSEMNVSTLELGDSALYLCASSLGPSGGSEAFFGQGTRLTVV.

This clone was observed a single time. This CDR3 is CASSLYRAIEFEKLFF. CDR3 sequence (DNA): TGTGCCAGCAGTTTATACAGGGCGATCGAGTTTGAAAAACTGTTTTTT. J is TRBJ1-4 and V is TRBV27, with TRBD1 as a possible D gene (6 bases). The V end was cut by 1 base, the J end by 7 bases, with 16 bases between. Germline CDR1 and CDR2: MNHEY and SMNVEV (reference sequence). The CDR3 is 16 amino acids.

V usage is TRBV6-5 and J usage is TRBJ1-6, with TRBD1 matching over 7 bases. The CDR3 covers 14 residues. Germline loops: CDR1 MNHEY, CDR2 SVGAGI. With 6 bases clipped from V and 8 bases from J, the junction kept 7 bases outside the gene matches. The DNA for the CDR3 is TGTGCCAGCAGCGACAGGGTGGGAGATTCACCCCTCCACTTT. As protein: CASSDRVGDSPLHF.

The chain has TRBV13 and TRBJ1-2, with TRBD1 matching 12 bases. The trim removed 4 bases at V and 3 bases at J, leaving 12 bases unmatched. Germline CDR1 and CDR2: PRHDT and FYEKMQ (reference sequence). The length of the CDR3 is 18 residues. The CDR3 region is CASSSIRDRGLDYYGYTF. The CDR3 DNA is TGTGCCAGCAGCTCGATCAGGGACAGGGGGCTAGATTACTATGGCTACACCTTC.

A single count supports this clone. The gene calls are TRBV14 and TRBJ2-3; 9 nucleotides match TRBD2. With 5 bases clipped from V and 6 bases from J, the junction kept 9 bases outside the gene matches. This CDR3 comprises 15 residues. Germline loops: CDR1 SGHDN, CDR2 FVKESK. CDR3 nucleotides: TGTGCCAGCAGCAGGGCGCGGGGGGGCAGCGATACGCAGTATTTT. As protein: CASSRARGGSDTQYF.

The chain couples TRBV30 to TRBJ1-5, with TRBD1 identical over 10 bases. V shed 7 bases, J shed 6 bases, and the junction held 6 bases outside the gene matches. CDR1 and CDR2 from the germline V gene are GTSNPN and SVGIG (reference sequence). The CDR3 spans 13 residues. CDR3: CALTTGGSQPQHF. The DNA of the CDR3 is TGTGCCTTGACGACAGGGGGCTCTCAGCCCCAGCATTTT.

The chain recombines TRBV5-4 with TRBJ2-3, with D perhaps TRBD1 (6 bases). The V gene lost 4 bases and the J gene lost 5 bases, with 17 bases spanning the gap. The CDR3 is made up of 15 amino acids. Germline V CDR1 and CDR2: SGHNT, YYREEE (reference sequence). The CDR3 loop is CASSPSPNREDTQYF. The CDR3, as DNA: TGTGCCAGCAGCCCAAGCCCCAACAGGGAAGATACGCAGTATTTT.

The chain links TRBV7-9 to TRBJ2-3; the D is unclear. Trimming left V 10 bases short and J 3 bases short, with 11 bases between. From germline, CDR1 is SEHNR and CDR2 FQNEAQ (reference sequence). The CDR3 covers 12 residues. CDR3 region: CATEDYTDTQYF. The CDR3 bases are TGTGCCACCGAGGATTATACAGATACGCAGTATTTT.

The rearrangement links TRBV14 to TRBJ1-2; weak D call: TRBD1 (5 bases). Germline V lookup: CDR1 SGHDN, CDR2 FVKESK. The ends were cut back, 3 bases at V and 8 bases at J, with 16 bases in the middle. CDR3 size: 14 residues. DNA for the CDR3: TGTGCCAGCAGCCATCACTCAGGGCTTATCGGCTACACCTTC. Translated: CASSHHSGLIGYTF.

CDR3 DNA sequence: TGTGCCAGCAGCCCCGAGACTAGCGGGGTACCATTCAATGAGCAGTTCTTC. Amino acids: CASSPETSGVPFNEQFF. The chain couples TRBV7-8 to TRBJ2-1; TRBD2 matches 11 bases. The CDR3 length is 17 residues. Germline assignment: CDR1 SGHVS and CDR2 FQNEAQ. The ends lost 5 bases at V and 6 bases at J; junction bases unmatched: 12.

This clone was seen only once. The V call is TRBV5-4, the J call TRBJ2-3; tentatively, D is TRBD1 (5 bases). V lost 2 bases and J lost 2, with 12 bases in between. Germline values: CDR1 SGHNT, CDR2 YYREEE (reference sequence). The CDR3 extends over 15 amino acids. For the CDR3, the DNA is TGTGCCAGCAGCTTCGGGCAGGGCTACACAGATACGCAGTATTTT. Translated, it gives CASSFGQGYTDTQYF.

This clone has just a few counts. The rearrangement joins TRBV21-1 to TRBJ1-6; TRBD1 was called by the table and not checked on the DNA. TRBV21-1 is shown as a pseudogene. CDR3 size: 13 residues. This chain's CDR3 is CATLTGANSPLHF. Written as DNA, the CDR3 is TGTGCCACCCTAACAGGGGCGAATTCACCCCTCCACTTT.

The CDR3: CASSLAGQSTDTQYF. The CDR3 DNA sequence: TGTGCCAGCAGCTTAGCGGGGCAGAGCACAGATACGCAGTATTTT. The J gene is TRBJ2-3, the V gene TRBV7-9, with D maybe TRBD1 (5 bases). The germline gives CDR1 SEHNR, CDR2 FQNEAQ (reference sequence). V was clipped by 0 bases and J by 0 bases, with 7 bases between them. CDR3 length: 15 residues.

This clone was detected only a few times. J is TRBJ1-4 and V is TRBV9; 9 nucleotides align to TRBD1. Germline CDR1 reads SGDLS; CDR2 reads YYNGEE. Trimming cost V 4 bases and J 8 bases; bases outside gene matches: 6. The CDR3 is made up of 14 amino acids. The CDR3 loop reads CASSPRDRDEKLFF. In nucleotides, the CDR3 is TGTGCCAGCAGCCCTCGGGACAGGGACGAAAAACTGTTTTTT.

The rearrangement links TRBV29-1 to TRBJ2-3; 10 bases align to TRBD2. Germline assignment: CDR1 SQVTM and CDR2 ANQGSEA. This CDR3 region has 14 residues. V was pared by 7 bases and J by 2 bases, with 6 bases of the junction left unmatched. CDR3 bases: TGCAGCGCTCTAGCGGGGGTGGCCACAGATACGCAGTATTTT. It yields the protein CSALAGVATDTQYF.

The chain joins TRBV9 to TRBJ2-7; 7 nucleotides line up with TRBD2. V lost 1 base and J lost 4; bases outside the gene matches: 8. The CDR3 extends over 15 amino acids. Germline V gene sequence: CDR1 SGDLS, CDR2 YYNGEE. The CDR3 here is CASSVRGGTPYEQYF. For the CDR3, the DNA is TGTGCCAGCAGCGTAAGGGGAGGGACCCCATACGAGCAGTACTTC.

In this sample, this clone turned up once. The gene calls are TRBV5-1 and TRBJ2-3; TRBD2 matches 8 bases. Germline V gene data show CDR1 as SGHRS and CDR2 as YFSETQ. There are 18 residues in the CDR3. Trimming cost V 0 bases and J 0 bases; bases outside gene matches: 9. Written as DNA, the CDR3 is TGCGCCAGCAGCTTGGTAGAGCGGGGGCCCGTAAGCACAGATACGCAGTATTTT. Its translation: CASSLVERGPVSTDTQYF.